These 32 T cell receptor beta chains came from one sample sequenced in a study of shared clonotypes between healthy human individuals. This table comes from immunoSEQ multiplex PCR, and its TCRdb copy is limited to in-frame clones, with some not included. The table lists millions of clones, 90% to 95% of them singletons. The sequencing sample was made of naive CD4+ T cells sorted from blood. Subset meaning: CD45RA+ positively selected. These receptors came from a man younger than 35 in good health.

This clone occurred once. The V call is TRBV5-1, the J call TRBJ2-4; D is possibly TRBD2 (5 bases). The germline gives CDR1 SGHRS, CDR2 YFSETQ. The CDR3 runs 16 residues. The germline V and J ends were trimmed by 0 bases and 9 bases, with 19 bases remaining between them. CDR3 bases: TGCGCCAGCAGCTTGGCCTCCGGAAATCTAGGGAGCATTCAGTACTTC. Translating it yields CASSLASGNLGSIQYF.

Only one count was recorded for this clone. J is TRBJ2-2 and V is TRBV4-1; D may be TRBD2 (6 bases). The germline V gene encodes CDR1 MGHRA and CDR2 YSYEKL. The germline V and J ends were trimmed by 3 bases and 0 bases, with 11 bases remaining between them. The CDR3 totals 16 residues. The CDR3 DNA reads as TGCGCCAGCAGCCACCGGGACTTTGCGAACACCGGGGAGCTGTTTTTT. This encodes CASSHRDFANTGELFF.

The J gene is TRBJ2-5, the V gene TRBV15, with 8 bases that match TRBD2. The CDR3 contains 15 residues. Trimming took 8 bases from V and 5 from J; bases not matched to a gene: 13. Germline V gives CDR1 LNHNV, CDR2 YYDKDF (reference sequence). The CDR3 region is CATASQRGPQETQYF. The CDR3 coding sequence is TGTGCCACCGCTTCGCAGCGGGGGCCTCAGGAGACCCAGTACTTC.

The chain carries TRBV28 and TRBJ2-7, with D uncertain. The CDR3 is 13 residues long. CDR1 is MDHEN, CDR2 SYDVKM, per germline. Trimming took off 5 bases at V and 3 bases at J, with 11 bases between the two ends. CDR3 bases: TGTGCCAGCAGTCCCCTAGGCGGCTACGAGCAGTACTTC. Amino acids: CASSPLGGYEQYF.

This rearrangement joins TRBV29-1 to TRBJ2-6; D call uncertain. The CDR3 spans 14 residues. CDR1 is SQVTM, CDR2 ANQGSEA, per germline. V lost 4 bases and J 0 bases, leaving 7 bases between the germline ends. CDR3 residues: CSVGVDSGANVLTF. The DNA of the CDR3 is TGCAGCGTTGGTGTTGACTCTGGGGCCAACGTCCTGACTTTC.

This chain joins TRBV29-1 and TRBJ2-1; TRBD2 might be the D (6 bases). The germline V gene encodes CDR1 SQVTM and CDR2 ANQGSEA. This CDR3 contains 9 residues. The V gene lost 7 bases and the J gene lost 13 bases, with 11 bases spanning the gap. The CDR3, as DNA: TGCAGCGGGGGGAGGCTTCAGTTCTTC. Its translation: CSGGRLQFF.

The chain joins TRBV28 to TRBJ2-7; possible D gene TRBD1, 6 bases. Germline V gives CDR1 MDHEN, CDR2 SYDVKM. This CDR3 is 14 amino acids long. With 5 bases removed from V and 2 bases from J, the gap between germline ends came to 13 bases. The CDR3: CASSPGTRAYEQYF. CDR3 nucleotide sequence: TGTGCCAGCAGTCCAGGGACACGGGCCTACGAGCAGTACTTC.

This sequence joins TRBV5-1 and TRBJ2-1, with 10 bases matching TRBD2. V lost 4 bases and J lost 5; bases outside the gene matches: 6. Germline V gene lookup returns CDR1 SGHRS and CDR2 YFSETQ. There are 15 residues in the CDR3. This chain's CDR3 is CASSDTSGANNEQFF. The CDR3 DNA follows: TGCGCCAGCAGCGACACTAGCGGGGCCAACAATGAGCAGTTCTTC. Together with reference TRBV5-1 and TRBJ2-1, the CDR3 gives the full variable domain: KAGVTQTPRYLIKTRGQQVTLSCSPISGHRSVSWYQQTPGQGLQFLFEYFSETQRNKGNFPGRFSGRQFSNSRSEMNVSTLELGDSALYLCASSDTSGANNEQFFGPGTRLTVL.

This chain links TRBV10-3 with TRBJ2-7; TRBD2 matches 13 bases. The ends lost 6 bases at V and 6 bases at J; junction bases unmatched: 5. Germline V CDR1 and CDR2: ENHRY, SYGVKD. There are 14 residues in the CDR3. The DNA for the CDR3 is TGTGCCATCAGAGGACTAGCGGGAGTCACCGAGCAGTACTTC. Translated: CAIRGLAGVTEQYF.

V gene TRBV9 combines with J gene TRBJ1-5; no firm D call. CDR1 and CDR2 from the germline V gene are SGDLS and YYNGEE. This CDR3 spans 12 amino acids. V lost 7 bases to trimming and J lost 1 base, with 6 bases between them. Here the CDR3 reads CASAGSNQPQHF. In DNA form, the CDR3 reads TGTGCCAGCGCCGGGAGCAATCAGCCCCAGCATTTT. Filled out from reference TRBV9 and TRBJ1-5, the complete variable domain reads DSGVTQTPKHLITATGQRVTLRCSPRSGDLSVYWYQQSLDQGLQFLIQYYNGEERAKGNILERFSAQQFPDLHSELNLSSLELGDSALYFCASAGSNQPQHFGDGTRLSIL.

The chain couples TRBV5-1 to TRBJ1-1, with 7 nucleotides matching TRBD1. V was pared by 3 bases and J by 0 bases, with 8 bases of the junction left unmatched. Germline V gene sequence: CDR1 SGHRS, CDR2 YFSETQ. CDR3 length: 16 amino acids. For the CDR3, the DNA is TGCGCCAGCAGCTCCGTACCGGGACAGATGAACACTGAAGCTTTCTTT. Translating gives CASSSVPGQMNTEAFF. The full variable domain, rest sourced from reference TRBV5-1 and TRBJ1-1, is KAGVTQTPRYLIKTRGQQVTLSCSPISGHRSVSWYQQTPGQGLQFLFEYFSETQRNKGNFPGRFSGRQFSNSRSEMNVSTLELGDSALYLCASSSVPGQMNTEAFFGQGTRLTVV.

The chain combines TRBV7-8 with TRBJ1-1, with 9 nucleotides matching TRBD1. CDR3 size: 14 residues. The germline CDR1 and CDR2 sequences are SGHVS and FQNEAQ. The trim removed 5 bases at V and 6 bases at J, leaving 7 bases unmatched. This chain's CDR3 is CASSAFTGGPEAFF. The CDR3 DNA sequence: TGTGCCAGCAGCGCCTTTACAGGGGGCCCTGAAGCTTTCTTT.

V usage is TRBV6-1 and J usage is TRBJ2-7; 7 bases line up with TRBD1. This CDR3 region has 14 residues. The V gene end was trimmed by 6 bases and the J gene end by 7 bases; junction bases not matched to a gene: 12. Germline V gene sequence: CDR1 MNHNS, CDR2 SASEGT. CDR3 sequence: CASSLQGTLWEQYF. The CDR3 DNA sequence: TGTGCCAGCAGCCTACAGGGGACCCTCTGGGAGCAGTACTTC.

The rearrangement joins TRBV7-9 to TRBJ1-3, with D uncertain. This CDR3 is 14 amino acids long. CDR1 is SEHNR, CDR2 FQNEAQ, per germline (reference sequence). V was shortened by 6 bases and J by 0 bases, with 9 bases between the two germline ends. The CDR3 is CASRPTSSGNTIYF. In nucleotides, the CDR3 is TGTGCCAGCAGGCCAACCAGCTCTGGAAACACCATATATTTT.

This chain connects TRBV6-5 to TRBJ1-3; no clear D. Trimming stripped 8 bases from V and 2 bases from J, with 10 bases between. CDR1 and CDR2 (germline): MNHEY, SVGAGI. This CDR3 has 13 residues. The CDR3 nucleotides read TGTGCCAGCGCTGGTAGGGCTGGAAACACCATATATTTT. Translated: CASAGRAGNTIYF.

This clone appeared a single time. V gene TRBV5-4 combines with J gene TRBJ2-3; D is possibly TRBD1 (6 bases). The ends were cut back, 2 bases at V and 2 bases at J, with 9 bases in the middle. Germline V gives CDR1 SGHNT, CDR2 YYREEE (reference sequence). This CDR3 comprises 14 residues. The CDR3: CASSFSGATDTQYF. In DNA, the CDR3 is TGTGCCAGCAGCTTTTCAGGGGCCACAGATACGCAGTATTTT.

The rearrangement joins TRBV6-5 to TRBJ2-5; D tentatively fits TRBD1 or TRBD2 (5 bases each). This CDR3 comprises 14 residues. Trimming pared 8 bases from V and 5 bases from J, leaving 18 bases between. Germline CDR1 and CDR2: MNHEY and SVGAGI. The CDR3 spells CASLRPRGVETQYF. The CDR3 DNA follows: TGTGCCAGCCTCAGACCCCGAGGGGTGGAGACCCAGTACTTC.

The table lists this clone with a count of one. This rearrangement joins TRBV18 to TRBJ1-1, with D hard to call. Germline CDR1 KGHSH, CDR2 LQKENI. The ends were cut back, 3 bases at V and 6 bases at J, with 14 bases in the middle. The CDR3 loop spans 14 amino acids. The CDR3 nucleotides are TGTGCCAGCTCACCGAGCGTTGCGACCCCTGAAGCTTTCTTT. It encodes CASSPSVATPEAFF.

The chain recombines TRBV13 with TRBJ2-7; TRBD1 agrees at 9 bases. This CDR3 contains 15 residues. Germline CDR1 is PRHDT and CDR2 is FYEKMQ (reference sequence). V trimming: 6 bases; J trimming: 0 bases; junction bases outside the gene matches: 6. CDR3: CASRLGQGSSYEQYF. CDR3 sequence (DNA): TGTGCCAGCAGGCTGGGACAGGGTAGCTCCTACGAGCAGTACTTC.

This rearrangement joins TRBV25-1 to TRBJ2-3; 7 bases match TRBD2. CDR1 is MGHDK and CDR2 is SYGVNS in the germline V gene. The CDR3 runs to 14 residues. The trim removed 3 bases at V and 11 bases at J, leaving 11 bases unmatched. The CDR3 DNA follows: TGTGCCAGCAGTGATGCTGGAGGGCCGGGAGGGCAGTATTTT. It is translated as CASSDAGGPGGQYF.

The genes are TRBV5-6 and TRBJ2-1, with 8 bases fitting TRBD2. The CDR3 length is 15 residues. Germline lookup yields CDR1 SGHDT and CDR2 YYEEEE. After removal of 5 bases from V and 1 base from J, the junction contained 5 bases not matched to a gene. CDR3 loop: CASRPSGLSYNEQFF. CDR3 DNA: TGTGCCAGCAGACCTAGCGGGTTATCCTACAATGAGCAGTTCTTC. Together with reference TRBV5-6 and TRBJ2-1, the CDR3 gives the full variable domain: DAGVTQSPTHLIKTRGQQVTLRCSPKSGHDTVSWYQQALGQGPQFIFQYYEEEERQRGNFPDRFSGHQFPNYSSELNVNALLLGDSALYLCASRPSGLSYNEQFFGPGTRLTVL.

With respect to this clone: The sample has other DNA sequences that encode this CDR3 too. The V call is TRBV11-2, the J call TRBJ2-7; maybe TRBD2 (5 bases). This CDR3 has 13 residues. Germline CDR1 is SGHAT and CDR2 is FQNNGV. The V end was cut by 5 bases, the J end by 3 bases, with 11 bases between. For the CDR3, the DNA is TGTGCCAGCAGCGCACACGAGGGCTACGAGCAGTACTTC. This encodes CASSAHEGYEQYF.

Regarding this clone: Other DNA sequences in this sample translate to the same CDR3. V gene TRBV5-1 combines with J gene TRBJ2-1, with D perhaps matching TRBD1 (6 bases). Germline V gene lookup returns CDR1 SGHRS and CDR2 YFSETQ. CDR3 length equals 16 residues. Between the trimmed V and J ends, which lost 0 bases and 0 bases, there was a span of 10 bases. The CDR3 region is CASSLDTGSSYNEQFF. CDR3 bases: TGCGCCAGCAGCTTGGATACAGGGAGCTCCTACAATGAGCAGTTCTTC.

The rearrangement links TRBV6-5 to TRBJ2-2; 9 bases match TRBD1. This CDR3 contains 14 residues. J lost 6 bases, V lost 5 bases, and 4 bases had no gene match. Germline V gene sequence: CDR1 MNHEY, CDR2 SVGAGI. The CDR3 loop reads CASSGDRVSGELFF. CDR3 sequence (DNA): TGTGCCAGCAGTGGGGACAGGGTATCCGGGGAGCTGTTTTTT.

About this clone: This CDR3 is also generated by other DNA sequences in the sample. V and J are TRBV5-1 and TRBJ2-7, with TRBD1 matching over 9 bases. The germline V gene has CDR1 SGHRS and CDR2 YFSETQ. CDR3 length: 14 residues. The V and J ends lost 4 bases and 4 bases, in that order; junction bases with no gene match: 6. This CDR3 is CASSMTGGGYEQYF. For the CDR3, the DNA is TGCGCCAGCAGCATGACAGGGGGAGGTTACGAGCAGTACTTC.

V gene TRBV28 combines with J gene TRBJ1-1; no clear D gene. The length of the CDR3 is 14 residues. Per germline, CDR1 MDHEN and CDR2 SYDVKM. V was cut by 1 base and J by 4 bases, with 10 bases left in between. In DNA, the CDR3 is TGTGCCAGCAGTTTATCGGAGAAGGGCACTGAAGCTTTCTTT. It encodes CASSLSEKGTEAFF.

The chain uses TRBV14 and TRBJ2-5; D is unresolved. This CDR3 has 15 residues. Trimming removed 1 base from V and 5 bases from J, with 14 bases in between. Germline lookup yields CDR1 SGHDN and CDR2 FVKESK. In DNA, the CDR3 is TGTGCCAGCAGCCAAGGGGCGACCCCTCCTGAGACCCAGTACTTC. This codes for CASSQGATPPETQYF.

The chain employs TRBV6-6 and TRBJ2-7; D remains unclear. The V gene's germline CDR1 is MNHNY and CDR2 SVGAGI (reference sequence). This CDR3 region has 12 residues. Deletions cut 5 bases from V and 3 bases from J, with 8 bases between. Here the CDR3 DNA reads TGTGCCAGCAGTGGCCGTTTCTACGAGCAGTACTTC. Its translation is CASSGRFYEQYF.

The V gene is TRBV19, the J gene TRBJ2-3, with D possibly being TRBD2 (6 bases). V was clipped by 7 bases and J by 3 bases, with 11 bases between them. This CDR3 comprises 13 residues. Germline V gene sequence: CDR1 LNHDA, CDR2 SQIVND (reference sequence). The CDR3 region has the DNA TGTGCCAGTATGGCGGGGTGGACAGATACGCAGTATTTT. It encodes CASMAGWTDTQYF.

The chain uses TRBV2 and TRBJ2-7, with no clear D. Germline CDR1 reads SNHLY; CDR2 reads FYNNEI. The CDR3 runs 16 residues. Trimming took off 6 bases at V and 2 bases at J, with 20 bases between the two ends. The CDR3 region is CASRVIGYARPYEQYF. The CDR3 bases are TGTGCCAGCAGGGTCATCGGGTACGCCCGCCCCTACGAGCAGTACTTC. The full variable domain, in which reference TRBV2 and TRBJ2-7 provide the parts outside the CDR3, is EPEVTQTPSHQVTQMGQEVILRCVPISNHLYFYWYRQILGQKVEFLVSFYNNEISEKSEIFDDQFSVERPDGSNFTLKIRSTKLEDSAMYFCASRVIGYARPYEQYFGPGTRLTVT.

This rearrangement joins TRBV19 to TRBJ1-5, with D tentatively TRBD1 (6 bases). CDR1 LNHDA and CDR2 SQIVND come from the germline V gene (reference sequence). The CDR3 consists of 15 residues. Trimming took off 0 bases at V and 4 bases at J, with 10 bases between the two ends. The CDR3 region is CASSIDHQGNQPQHF. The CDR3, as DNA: TGTGCCAGTAGTATAGATCACCAGGGGAATCAGCCCCAGCATTTT.

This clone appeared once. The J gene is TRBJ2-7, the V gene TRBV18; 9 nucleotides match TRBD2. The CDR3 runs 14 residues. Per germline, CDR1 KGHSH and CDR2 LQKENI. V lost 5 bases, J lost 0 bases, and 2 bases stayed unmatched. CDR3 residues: CASSASGNSYEQYF. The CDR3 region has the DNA TGTGCCAGCTCAGCTAGCGGGAACTCCTACGAGCAGTACTTC.